This T cell receptor (beta chain) was identified in a study of CD8 T cells in Susac syndrome. At the level of the study: Treatment status at blood draw for the Susac syndrome patients was therapy-naive, corticosteroids, or intravenous immunoglobulin alone.

An input of 0.5 to 1 ug of RNA was subjected to reverse transcription using random hexamers. TCRdb reanalysed the immunoSEQ multiplex PCR reads using MiXCR and keeps one entry per CDR3 protein. The sample includes approximately 190,000 distinct CDR3 sequences, under 97% of them seen just once. About this clonotype: Its specificity is unknown.

Regarding the study as a whole: The authors acknowledged that the study's TCR sequencing and HLA analysis involved relatively few individuals.

The CDR3 is 11 amino acids. Germline V lookup: CDR1 SGHVS, CDR2 FQNEAQ. Trimming pared 5 bases from V and 7 bases from J, leaving 8 bases between. The sample consisted of CD4+ T cells from PBMCs. The chain is built from TRBV7-8 and TRBJ2-5; D is ambiguous. This clonotype originated in a human donor with Susac syndrome. CDR3 region: CASSLGRTQYF. In DNA form, the CDR3 reads TGTGCCAGCAGCCTAGGGCGGACCCAGTACTTC.